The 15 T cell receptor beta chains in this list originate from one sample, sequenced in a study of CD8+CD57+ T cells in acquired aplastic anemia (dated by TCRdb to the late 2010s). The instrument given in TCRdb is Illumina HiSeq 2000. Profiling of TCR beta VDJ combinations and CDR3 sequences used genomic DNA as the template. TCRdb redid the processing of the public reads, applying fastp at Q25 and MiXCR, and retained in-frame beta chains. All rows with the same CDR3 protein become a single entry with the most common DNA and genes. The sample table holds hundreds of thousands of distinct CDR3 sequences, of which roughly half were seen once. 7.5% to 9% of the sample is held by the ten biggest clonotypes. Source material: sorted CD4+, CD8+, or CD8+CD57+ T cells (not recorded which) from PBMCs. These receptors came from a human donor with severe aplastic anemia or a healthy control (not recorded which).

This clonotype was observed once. The DNA for the CDR3 is TGTGCCAGCAGTGAAAAGATATCGGGCTACAATCAGCCCCAGCATTTT. As protein: CASSEKISGYNQPQHF. The rearrangement links TRBV2 to TRBJ1-5; unclear D gene. The CDR3 is made up of 16 amino acids. The germline CDR1 and CDR2 sequences are SNHLY and FYNNEI. V lost 2 bases to trimming and J lost 3 bases, with 14 bases between them.

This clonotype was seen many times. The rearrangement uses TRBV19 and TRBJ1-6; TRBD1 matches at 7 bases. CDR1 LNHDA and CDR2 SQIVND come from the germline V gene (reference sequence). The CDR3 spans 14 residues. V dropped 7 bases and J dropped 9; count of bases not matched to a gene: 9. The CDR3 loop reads CASTVTGLGSPLHF. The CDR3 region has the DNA TGTGCCAGTACCGTGACAGGGTTAGGTTCACCCCTCCACTTT.

The CDR3 DNA is TGTGCCAGCATCCCCGGGTCTCTTCAAGAGACCCAGTACTTC. Translated, it gives CASIPGSLQETQYF. This chain joins TRBV6-6 and TRBJ2-5, with D hard to call. Germline lookup yields CDR1 MNHNY and CDR2 SVGAGI (reference sequence). V was pared by 7 bases and J by 2 bases, with 14 bases between. The CDR3 consists of 14 residues.

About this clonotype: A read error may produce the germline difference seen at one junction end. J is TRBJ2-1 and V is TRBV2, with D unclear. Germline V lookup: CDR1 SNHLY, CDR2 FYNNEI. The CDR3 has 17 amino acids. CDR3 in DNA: TGTGCCAGCAGTGAAATACAGACTGTGAGCTCCTACAATGAGCAGCTCTTC. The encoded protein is CASSEIQTVSSYNEQLF.

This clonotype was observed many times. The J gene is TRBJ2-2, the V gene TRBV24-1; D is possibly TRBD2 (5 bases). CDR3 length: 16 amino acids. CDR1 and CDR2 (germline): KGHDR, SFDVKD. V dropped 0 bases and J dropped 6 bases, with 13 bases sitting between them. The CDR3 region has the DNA TGTGCCACCAGTGATTTGGGCCCGGACTCCGCCGGGGAGCTGTTTTTT. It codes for CATSDLGPDSAGELFF.

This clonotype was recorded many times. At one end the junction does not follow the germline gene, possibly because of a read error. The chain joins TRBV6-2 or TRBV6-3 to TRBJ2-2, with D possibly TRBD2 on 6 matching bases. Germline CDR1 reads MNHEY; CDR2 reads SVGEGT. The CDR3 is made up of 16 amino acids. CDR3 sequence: CASSHSGTQNTGELFF. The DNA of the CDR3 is TGTGCCAGCAGTCACTCCGGGACTCAGAACACCGGGGAGCTGTTTTTT.

The CDR3 loop reads CASSVGSRSTTEAFF. For the CDR3, the DNA is TGTGCCAGCAGCGTAGGGAGCAGGTCAACCACTGAAGCTTTCTTT. The V gene is TRBV9, the J gene TRBJ1-1; D ambiguous. CDR1 and CDR2 (germline): SGDLS, YYNGEE. Trimming cost V 0 bases and J 4 bases, with 13 bases left between them. The CDR3 runs 15 residues.

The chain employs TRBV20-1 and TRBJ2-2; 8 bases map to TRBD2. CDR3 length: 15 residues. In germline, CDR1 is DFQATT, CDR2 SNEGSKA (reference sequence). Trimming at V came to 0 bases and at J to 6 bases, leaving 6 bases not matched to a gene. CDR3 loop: CSARDLAGTAGELFF. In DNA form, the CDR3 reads TGCAGTGCTAGAGATTTAGCGGGAACGGCCGGGGAGCTGTTTTTT.

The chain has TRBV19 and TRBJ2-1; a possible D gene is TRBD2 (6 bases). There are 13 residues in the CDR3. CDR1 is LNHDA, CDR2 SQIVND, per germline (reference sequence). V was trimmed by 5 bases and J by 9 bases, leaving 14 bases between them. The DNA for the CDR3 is TGTGCCAGTAGTCCCCATTCCGGGGGTGAGCAGTTCTTC. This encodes CASSPHSGGEQFF.

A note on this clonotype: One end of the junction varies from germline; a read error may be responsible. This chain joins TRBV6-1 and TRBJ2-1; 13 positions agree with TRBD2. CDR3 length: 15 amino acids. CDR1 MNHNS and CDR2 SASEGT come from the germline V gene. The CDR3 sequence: CASTTSGGGPNDQFF. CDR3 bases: TGTGCCAGCACTACTAGCGGGGGGGGCCCCAATGATCAGTTCTTC.

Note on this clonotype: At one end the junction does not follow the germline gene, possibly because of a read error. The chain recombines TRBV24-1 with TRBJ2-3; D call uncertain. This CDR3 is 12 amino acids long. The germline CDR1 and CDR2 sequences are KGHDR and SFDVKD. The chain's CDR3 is CATSDILDMQYF. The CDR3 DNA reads TGTGCCACCAGTGATATCTTGGATATGCAGTATTTT.

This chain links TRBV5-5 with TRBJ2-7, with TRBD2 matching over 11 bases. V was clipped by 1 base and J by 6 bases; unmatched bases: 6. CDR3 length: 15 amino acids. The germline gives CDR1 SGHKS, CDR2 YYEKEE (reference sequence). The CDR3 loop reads CASSLLAGGHAEQYF. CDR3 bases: TGTGCCAGCAGCTTGCTAGCGGGGGGCCACGCCGAGCAGTACTTC.

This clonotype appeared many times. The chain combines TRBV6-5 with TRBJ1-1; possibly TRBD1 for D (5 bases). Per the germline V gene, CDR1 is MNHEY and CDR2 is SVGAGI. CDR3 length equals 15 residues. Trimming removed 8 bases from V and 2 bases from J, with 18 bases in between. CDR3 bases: TGTGCCAGCGTTGAATCCGGGGCCGCAAACACTGAAGCTTTCTTT. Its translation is CASVESGAANTEAFF.

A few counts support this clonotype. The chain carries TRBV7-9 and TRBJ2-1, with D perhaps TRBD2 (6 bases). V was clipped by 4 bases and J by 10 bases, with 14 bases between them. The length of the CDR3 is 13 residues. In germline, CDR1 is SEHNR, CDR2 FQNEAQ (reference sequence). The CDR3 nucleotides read TGTGCCAGCAGCTGGGGGACTTTCGGGGAGCAGTTCTTC. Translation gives CASSWGTFGEQFF.

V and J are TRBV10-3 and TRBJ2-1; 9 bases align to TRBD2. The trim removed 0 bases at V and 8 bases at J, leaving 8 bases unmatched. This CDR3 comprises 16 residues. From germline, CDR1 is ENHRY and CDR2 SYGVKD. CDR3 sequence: CAISESGTSWDYEQFF. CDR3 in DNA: TGTGCCATCAGTGAGTCCGGGACTAGCTGGGACTATGAGCAGTTCTTC.